This entry lists 24 T cell receptor beta chains sequenced from one sample in a study of OX40 agonist ivuxolimab in advanced cancers. Clones were read by immunoSEQ multiplex PCR, and TCRdb kept only the in-frame ones, dropping some. Of over 40,000 clones listed, 80% to 85% are singletons. The specimen comprised CD4+ or CD8+ T cells sorted from blood, sampled in a trial of the OX40 agonist ivuxolimab. These TCRs come from an adult with an advanced solid tumor such as melanoma, head and neck, liver or kidney cancer.

The V gene is TRBV7-2, the J gene TRBJ1-2, with 11 nucleotides matching TRBD1. The trim removed 5 bases at V and 7 bases at J, leaving 6 bases unmatched. The CDR3 consists of 14 residues. Per the germline V gene, CDR1 is SGHTA and CDR2 is FQGNSA. In DNA, the CDR3 is TGTGCCAGCAGCGCCCGGACAGGGGGCGGTGGCTACACCTTC. It is translated as CASSARTGGGGYTF.

The V call is TRBV28, the J call TRBJ2-4; 8 bases agree with TRBD2. Losses at the gene ends were 4 bases for V and 7 bases for J; bases not matched to a gene: 6. From germline, CDR1 is MDHEN and CDR2 SYDVKM. The CDR3 loop spans 14 amino acids. The CDR3 nucleotides read TGTGCCAGCAGTTCGGCGGGGGGTATGAACATTCAGTACTTC. Its translation: CASSSAGGMNIQYF.

The chain recombines TRBV28 with TRBJ1-2; D is possibly TRBD1 (5 bases). The CDR3 is 15 residues long. Germline CDR1 MDHEN, CDR2 SYDVKM. Trimming removed 2 bases from V and 4 bases from J, with 14 bases in between. The CDR3 protein is CASSLRLPGTYGYTF. The CDR3 coding sequence is TGTGCCAGCAGTTTACGGCTCCCGGGGACCTATGGCTACACCTTC.

The rearrangement uses TRBV19 and TRBJ2-7; TRBD1 might be the D (6 bases). Trimming removed 10 bases from V and 4 bases from J, with 26 bases in between. This CDR3 has 16 residues. Germline V gene lookup returns CDR1 LNHDA and CDR2 SQIVND (reference sequence). The CDR3 loop is CATAHGQNRAKYEQYF. DNA of the CDR3: TGTGCCACCGCCCACGGCCAAAACAGGGCCAAATACGAGCAGTACTTC.

This clone was seen a few times. V usage is TRBV5-6 and J usage is TRBJ2-7; D might be TRBD1 or TRBD2, each matching 8 bases. Germline CDR1 reads SGHDT; CDR2 reads YYEEEE. V lost 4 bases, J lost 0 bases, and 14 bases lay in between. The CDR3 extends over 15 amino acids. CDR3 in DNA: TGTGCCAGCAGCCGGGGGGGACAGGTCTCCTACGAGCAGTACTTC. This gives the protein CASSRGGQVSYEQYF.

The chain has TRBV7-6 and TRBJ2-3, with TRBD2 as a possible D gene (7 bases). Deletions cut 1 base from V and 0 bases from J, with 11 bases between. This CDR3 contains 16 residues. The germline gives CDR1 SGHVS, CDR2 FNYEAQ. The CDR3 region is CASSLGAGASTDTQYF. The DNA of the CDR3 is TGTGCCAGCAGCTTAGGGGCGGGGGCTAGCACAGATACGCAGTATTTT. The full variable domain, rest sourced from reference TRBV7-6 and TRBJ2-3, is GAGVSQSPRYKVTKRGQDVALRCDPISGHVSLYWYRQALGQGPEFLTYFNYEAQQDKSGLPNDRFSAERPEGSISTLTIQRTEQRDSAMYRCASSLGAGASTDTQYFGPGTRLTVL.

In its sample, this clone was seen once. This rearrangement joins TRBV6-6 to TRBJ1-6, with no clear D. This CDR3 comprises 13 residues. V lost 6 bases to trimming and J lost 4 bases, with 7 bases between them. The germline V gene encodes CDR1 MNHNY and CDR2 SVGAGI (reference sequence). CDR3 DNA sequence: TGTGCCAGCAGCCCCGATTATAATTCACCCCTCCACTTT. It translates to CASSPDYNSPLHF.

The chain employs TRBV7-2 and TRBJ2-3, with no clear D. Germline V gives CDR1 SGHTA, CDR2 FQGNSA. The CDR3 is made up of 14 amino acids. Between the trimmed V and J ends, which lost 1 base and 2 bases, there was a span of 7 bases. CDR3 DNA sequence: TGTGCCAGCAGCTTAGTTATTACCACAGATACGCAGTATTTT. Its translation: CASSLVITTDTQYF. Complete variable domain (other parts from reference TRBV7-2 and TRBJ2-3): GAGVSQSPSNKVTEKGKDVELRCDPISGHTALYWYRQSLGQGLEFLIYFQGNSAPDKSGLPSDRFSAERTGGSVSTLTIQRTQQEDSAVYLCASSLVITTDTQYFGPGTRLTVL.

This clone was counted a few times. V is TRBV27 and J is TRBJ1-2, with 11 nucleotides matching TRBD1. The CDR3 spans 15 residues. Germline lookup yields CDR1 MNHEY and CDR2 SMNVEV (reference sequence). The ends lost 3 bases at V and 4 bases at J; junction bases unmatched: 4. Here the CDR3 DNA reads TGTGCCAGCAGTTTTTACGGACAGGGGGCCTATGGCTACACCTTC. It codes for CASSFYGQGAYGYTF.

The V and J genes are TRBV5-1 and TRBJ2-7; tentatively, D is TRBD1 (5 bases). There are 12 residues in the CDR3. V was cut by 0 bases and J by 6 bases, with 7 bases left in between. CDR1 SGHRS and CDR2 YFSETQ come from the germline V gene. CDR3 region: CASSLEGVEQYF. Here the CDR3 DNA reads TGCGCCAGCAGCTTGGAAGGGGTCGAGCAGTACTTC.

The CDR3, as DNA: TGTGCCAGCAGAGCCACACGAAACACTGAAGCTTTCTTT. It is translated as CASRATRNTEAFF. J is TRBJ1-1 and V is TRBV7-2; no firm D call. The CDR3 length is 13 residues. Trimming cost V 6 bases and J 2 bases, with 10 bases left between them. Germline-derived CDR1 and CDR2 are SGHTA and FQGNSA.

The rearrangement links TRBV29-1 to TRBJ1-2; a possible D gene is TRBD1 (6 bases). The V end was cut by 0 bases, the J end by 1 base, with 9 bases between. Germline CDR1 SQVTM, CDR2 ANQGSEA. The length of the CDR3 is 14 residues. This chain's CDR3 is CSVEDRTDNYGYTF. DNA of the CDR3: TGCAGCGTTGAAGACCGGACAGATAACTATGGCTACACCTTC.

The rearrangement uses TRBV18 and TRBJ1-4; D is possibly TRBD1 (5 bases). The germline V and J ends were trimmed by 5 bases and 6 bases, with 7 bases remaining between them. CDR1 is KGHSH, CDR2 LQKENI, per germline. This CDR3 comprises 12 residues. As DNA, the CDR3 is TGTGCCAGCTCAGGGGCCGATGAAAAACTGTTTTTT. It codes for CASSGADEKLFF.

About this clone: The junction and the germline gene differ at one end; a read error may be behind it. The rearrangement joins TRBV9 to TRBJ1-3; D is ambiguous. CDR1 SGDLS and CDR2 YYNGEE come from the germline V gene. The CDR3 covers 17 residues. The CDR3 loop reads CASSVGGQPSSGNTVYF. The DNA for the CDR3 is TGTGCCAGCAGCGTAGGAGGGCAGCCTAGCTCTGGAAACACCGTATATTTT.

This clone has a single count. The J gene is TRBJ2-5, the V gene TRBV4-2; 7 bases match TRBD1. The CDR3 contains 15 residues. Trimming at V came to 0 bases and at J to 4 bases, leaving 5 bases not matched to a gene. From germline, CDR1 is LGHNA and CDR2 YNFKEQ. The CDR3 protein is CASSQDPTGAETQYF. CDR3 coding DNA: TGTGCCAGCAGCCAAGACCCAACAGGGGCAGAGACCCAGTACTTC.

This rearrangement joins TRBV16 to TRBJ2-1, with 10 bases fitting TRBD1. This CDR3 comprises 15 residues. J lost 6 bases, V lost 3 bases, and 5 bases had no gene match. Germline V lookup: CDR1 KGHSY, CDR2 FQNENV. CDR3 sequence reads: CASSHGQGGSNEQFF. CDR3 nucleotide sequence: TGTGCCAGCAGCCACGGACAGGGGGGCAGCAATGAGCAGTTCTTC. The entire variable domain, with the rest obtained from reference TRBV16 and TRBJ2-1, is as follows: GEEVAQTPKHLVRGEGQKAKLYCAPIKGHSYVFWYQQVLKNEFKFLISFQNENVFDETGMPKERFSAKCLPNSPCSLEIQATKLEDSAVYFCASSHGQGGSNEQFFGPGTRLTVL.

The rearrangement links TRBV6-5 to TRBJ2-5, with 13 bases that match TRBD2. The germline gives CDR1 MNHEY, CDR2 SVGAGI. Germline trimming cut 7 bases from V and 5 bases from J; bases unmatched to any gene: 4. The length of the CDR3 is 14 residues. CDR3 nucleotide sequence: TGTGCCAGCACCCCGGGACTAGCGGGGGAGACCCAGTACTTC. This codes for CASTPGLAGETQYF.

The chain is built from TRBV7-9 and TRBJ2-7; D gene unclear. V was cut by 1 base and J by 6 bases, with 10 bases left in between. This CDR3 is 13 amino acids long. Germline V lookup: CDR1 SEHNR, CDR2 FQNEAQ (reference sequence). The CDR3 coding sequence is TGTGCCAGCAGCTTAGGAGGCTTTCTCGAGCAGTACTTC. It encodes CASSLGGFLEQYF.

The gene calls are TRBV7-8 and TRBJ2-2; perhaps D is TRBD1 or TRBD2 (5 bases each). Germline lookup yields CDR1 SGHVS and CDR2 FQNEAQ. Trimming removed 4 bases at V and 2 bases at J, with 14 bases between. The CDR3 runs 16 residues. This CDR3 reads CASSSGLGRNTGELFF. The CDR3 DNA is TGTGCCAGCAGCTCGGGGTTGGGGCGTAACACCGGGGAGCTGTTTTTT.

CDR3 bases: TGCGCCAGCAGCTTGGTAGCGGGGGGCGTGACATTCACAGATACGCAGTATTTT. Translating gives CASSLVAGGVTFTDTQYF. The V call is TRBV5-1, the J call TRBJ2-3, with TRBD2 matching over 10 bases. This CDR3 is 18 amino acids long. J gave up 2 bases and V 0 bases, and 9 bases lay outside the gene matches. Germline loops: CDR1 SGHRS, CDR2 YFSETQ.

J is TRBJ2-5 and V is TRBV7-9; D not certain. The CDR3 extends over 12 amino acids. The germline V gene has CDR1 SEHNR and CDR2 FQNEAQ (reference sequence). V dropped 5 bases and J dropped 4 bases, with 8 bases sitting between them. The CDR3 sequence is CASSPVTETQYF. Here the CDR3 DNA reads TGTGCCAGCAGCCCCGTCACAGAGACCCAGTACTTC.

This clone appeared a single time. The rearrangement joins TRBV7-9 to TRBJ1-1; D uncertain. The CDR3 consists of 15 residues. Trimming removed 5 bases at V and 1 base at J, with 14 bases between. CDR1 and CDR2 (germline): SEHNR, FQNEAQ (reference sequence). The CDR3 DNA follows: TGTGCCAGCAGCGCTAGTGGGCAAACGAACACTGAAGCTTTCTTT. Translating gives CASSASGQTNTEAFF.

Written as DNA, the CDR3 is TGTGCCAGCGACCGGGACTGGACTACTGAGCAGTACTTC. As protein: CASDRDWTTEQYF. The gene calls are TRBV6-6 and TRBJ2-7; D is possibly TRBD2 (6 bases). The V and J ends lost 8 bases and 7 bases respectively, with 18 bases between them. The CDR3 runs to 13 residues. Germline lookup yields CDR1 MNHNY and CDR2 SVGAGI (reference sequence).

This chain links TRBV7-9 with TRBJ1-2; the match to TRBD1 covers 7 bases. The germline CDR1 and CDR2 sequences are SEHNR and FQNEAQ (reference sequence). The CDR3 covers 13 residues. Losses at the gene ends were 0 bases for V and 10 bases for J; bases not matched to a gene: 5. The CDR3 is CASSLAKGAYYTF. In DNA, the CDR3 is TGTGCCAGCAGCTTAGCGAAGGGGGCTTACTACACCTTC.